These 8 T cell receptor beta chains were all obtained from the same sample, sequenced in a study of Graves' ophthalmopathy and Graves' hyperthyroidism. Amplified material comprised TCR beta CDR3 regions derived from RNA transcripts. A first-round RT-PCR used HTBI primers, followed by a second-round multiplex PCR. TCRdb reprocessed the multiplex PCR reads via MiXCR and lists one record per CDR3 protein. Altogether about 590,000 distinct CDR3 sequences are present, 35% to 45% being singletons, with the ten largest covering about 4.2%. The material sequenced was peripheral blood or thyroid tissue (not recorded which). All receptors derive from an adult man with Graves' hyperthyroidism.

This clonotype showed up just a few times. CDR3 region: CASSLVATGSTEAFF. CDR3 bases: TGTGCCAGCAGCTTAGTTGCGACGGGGAGCACTGAAGCTTTCTTT. The J gene is TRBJ1-1, the V gene TRBV7-3, with unresolved D. Per germline, CDR1 SGHTA and CDR2 FQGTGA. The ends were cut back, 2 bases at V and 4 bases at J, with 14 bases in the middle. The CDR3 runs 15 residues.

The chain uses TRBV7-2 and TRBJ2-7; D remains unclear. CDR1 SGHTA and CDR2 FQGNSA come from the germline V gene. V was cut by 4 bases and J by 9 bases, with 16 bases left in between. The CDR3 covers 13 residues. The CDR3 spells CASSSRVSDTQYF. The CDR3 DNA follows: TGTGCCAGCAGCTCCCGGGTGTCAGATACGCAGTACTTC.

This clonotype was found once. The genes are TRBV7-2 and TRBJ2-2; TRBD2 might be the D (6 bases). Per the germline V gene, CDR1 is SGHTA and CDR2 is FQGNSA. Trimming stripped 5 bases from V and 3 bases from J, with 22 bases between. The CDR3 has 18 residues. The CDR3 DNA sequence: TGTGCCAGCAGCCAAGAAATCGCTGCGGGGCTCGACACCGGGGAGCTGTTTTTT. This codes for CASSQEIAAGLDTGELFF.

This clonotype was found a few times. This CDR3 reads CASSSGLTEAFF. The CDR3 bases are TGTGCCAGCAGCTCAGGGTTAACTGAAGCTTTCTTT. This chain connects TRBV7-9 to TRBJ1-1; TRBD1 is a possible D gene (5 bases). The CDR3 spans 12 residues. The germline gives CDR1 SEHNR, CDR2 FQNEAQ (reference sequence). The V end was cut by 4 bases, the J end by 5 bases, with 8 bases between.

CDR3 nucleotide sequence: TGTGCCAGCAGTGAAACAGGGTCGGTTTCCTACGAGCAGTACTTC. Protein sequence: CASSETGSVSYEQYF. The chain joins TRBV28 to TRBJ2-7; D may be TRBD1 (6 bases). Between the trimmed V and J ends, which lost 5 bases and 1 base, there was a span of 15 bases. The CDR3 length is 15 residues. CDR1 and CDR2 from the germline V gene are MDHEN and SYDVKM.

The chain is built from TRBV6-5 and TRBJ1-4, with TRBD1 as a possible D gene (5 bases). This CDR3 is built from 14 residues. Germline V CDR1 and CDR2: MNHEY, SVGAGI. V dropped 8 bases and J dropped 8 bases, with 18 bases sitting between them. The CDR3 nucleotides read TGTGCCAGCGGTGGGGCAGGCAATGGGGAAAAACTGTTTTTT. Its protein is CASGGAGNGEKLFF.

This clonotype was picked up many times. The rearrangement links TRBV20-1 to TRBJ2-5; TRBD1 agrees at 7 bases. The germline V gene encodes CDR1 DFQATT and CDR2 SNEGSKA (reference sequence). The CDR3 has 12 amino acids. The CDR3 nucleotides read TGCAGCAGACAGGGTCTAGACGAGACCCAGTACTTC. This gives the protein CSRQGLDETQYF.

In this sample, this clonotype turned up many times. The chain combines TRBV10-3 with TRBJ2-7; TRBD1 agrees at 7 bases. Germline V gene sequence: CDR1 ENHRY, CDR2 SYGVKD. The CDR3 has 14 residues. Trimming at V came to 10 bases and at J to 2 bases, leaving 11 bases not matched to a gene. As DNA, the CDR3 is TGTGCCAGCAAGGATTGGACAGGAGCCTACGAGCAGTACTTC. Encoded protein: CASKDWTGAYEQYF.